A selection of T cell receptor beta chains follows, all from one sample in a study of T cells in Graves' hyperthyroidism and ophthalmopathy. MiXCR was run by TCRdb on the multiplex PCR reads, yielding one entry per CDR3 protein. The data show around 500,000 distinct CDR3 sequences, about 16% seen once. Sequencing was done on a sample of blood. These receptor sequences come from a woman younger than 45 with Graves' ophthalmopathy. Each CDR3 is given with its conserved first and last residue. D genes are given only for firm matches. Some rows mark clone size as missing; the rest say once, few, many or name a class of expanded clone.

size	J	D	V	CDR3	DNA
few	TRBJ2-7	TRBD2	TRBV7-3	CASSPQLAGDHYERYF	TGTGCCAGCAGCCCACAACTAGCGGGAGACCACTACGAGCGGTACTTC
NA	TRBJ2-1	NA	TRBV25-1	CATLGHLVSEQFF	TGTGCCACCCTAGGGCACCTAGTAAGTGAGCAGTTCTTC
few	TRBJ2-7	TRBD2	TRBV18	CASSPTSASYEQYF	TGTGCCAGCTCACCGACTAGCGCATCCTACGAGCAGTACTTC
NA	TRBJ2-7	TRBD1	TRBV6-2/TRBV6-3	CASSYAGTVEQYF	TGTGCCAGCAGTTACGCCGGGACAGTCGAGCAGTACTTC
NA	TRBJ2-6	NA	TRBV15	CATSRGRESGANVLTF	TGTGCCACCAGCAGAGGGAGGGAGTCTGGGGCCAACGTCCTGACTTTC
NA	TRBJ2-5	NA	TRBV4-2	CASSQDVGRAQETQYF	TGTGCCAGCAGCCAAGACGTTGGGCGGGCCCAAGAGACCCAGTACTTC
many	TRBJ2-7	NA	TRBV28	CASSLADASYEQYF	TGTGCCAGCAGTTTGGCGGACGCCTCCTACGAGCAGTACTTC
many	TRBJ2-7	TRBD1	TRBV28	CASRGTGTGLYEQYF	TGTGCCAGCAGGGGGACCGGGACAGGGTTATACGAGCAGTACTTC
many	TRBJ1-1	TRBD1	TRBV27	CASSYLRGRVRTEAFF	TGTGCCAGCAGTTACCTCAGGGGGCGAGTAAGGACTGAAGCTTTCTTT
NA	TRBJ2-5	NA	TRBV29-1	CSVEGPREETQYF	TGCAGCGTTGAAGGGCCCAGGGAAGAGACCCAGTACTTC
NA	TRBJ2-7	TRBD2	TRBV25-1	CASMAGAVDERYF	TGTGCCAGCATGGCGGGAGCAGTCGACGAGCGGTACTTC